The clone carrying this T cell receptor (beta chain) showed up just a few times. The V end lost 1 base, the J end lost 7 bases, and 13 bases lay between the germline ends. This CDR3 has 15 residues. The germline V gene encodes CDR1 MGHRA and CDR2 YSYEKL. In the original workflow: Amplifying reference gene primers gave estimates of nucleated cell counts. Generated by immunoSEQ multiplex PCR, the TCRdb table keeps only in-frame clones and is missing some. For V, J and clone size, that table is used; D and trimming come from the DNA. This repertoire shows about 140,000 clones, roughly 80% found once; its top ten account for 4.5% to 6%. Cohorts were based on clinical histories the participants reported. The data were taken from a study of blood T cell repertoires in COVID-19. Study in general: Sites across the United States, Italy and Spain contributed samples from acute and convalescent COVID-19.

The sample taken for sequencing was PBMCs or T cells enriched from blood (not recorded which). The TCR originated in a man aged 40-50 years with acute COVID-19. V gene TRBV4-1 combines with J gene TRBJ1-4; weak D call: TRBD1 (6 bases). The CDR3 DNA reads TGCGCCAGCAGCCAAGTTGCAGGGGATGGTGAAAAACTGTTTTTT. This codes for CASSQVAGDGEKLFF.